Each of the 10 T cell receptor beta chains below was sequenced from the same sample in a study of control samples from healthy donors and cancer patients. Some clones are missing from TCRdb's copy, which holds only in-frame ones; the method was immunoSEQ multiplex PCR. The top ten hold over 2.5% of the sample, which has 130,000 or so clones, roughly 86% seen once. Sequencing was carried out using blood. All receptors derive from a man in his fifties or sixties in good health.

This clone was detected only once. J is TRBJ2-7 and V is TRBV10-3; possibly TRBD1 for D (6 bases). Per germline, CDR1 ENHRY and CDR2 SYGVKD. The CDR3 sequence is 21 residues long. V was clipped by 4 bases and J by 2 bases, with 33 bases between them. The CDR3 DNA sequence: TGTGCCATCAGTGGAACACCAACGGACAGAAAGGTCGTTAACCCAGCCTACGAGCAGTACTTC. Its translation is CAISGTPTDRKVVNPAYEQYF.

The V and J genes are TRBV7-9 and TRBJ1-1; D is undetermined. The CDR3 length is 12 residues. V gave up 1 base and J gave up 3 bases, with 3 bases separating them. Germline V gene lookup returns CDR1 SEHNR and CDR2 FQNEAQ (reference sequence). The CDR3 DNA follows: TGTGCCAGCAGCTTAGTTTACACTGAAGCTTTCTTT. The encoded protein is CASSLVYTEAFF.

V gene TRBV7-2 combines with J gene TRBJ2-3; D is ambiguous. The CDR3 totals 14 residues. CDR1 and CDR2 (germline): SGHTA, FQGNSA. V gave up 2 bases and J gave up 3 bases, with 9 bases separating them. The CDR3 loop reads CASSLRDTTDTQYF. The CDR3 nucleotides are TGTGCCAGCAGCTTACGAGACACGACAGATACGCAGTATTTT.

The chain has TRBV18 and TRBJ2-2, with D tentatively TRBD1 (6 bases). The V and J ends lost 4 bases and 1 base respectively, with 13 bases between them. This CDR3 region has 16 residues. From germline, CDR1 is KGHSH and CDR2 LQKENI. CDR3 nucleotide sequence: TGTGCCAGCTCACTACTCTCAGGGGTGAACACCGGGGAGCTGTTTTTT. This codes for CASSLLSGVNTGELFF.

The sample holds one count of this clone. This chain uses TRBV4-2 with TRBJ2-1; no definite D call. V was clipped by 1 base and J by 3 bases, with 4 bases between them. Looked up from germline, CDR1 is LGHNA and CDR2 is YNFKEQ. This CDR3 has 13 residues. In DNA form, the CDR3 reads TGTGCCAGCAGCCAAGGGGGCTACAATGAGCAGTTCTTC. This encodes CASSQGGYNEQFF.

The rearrangement uses TRBV24-1 and TRBJ2-7, with 11 bases that match TRBD1. Per the germline V gene, CDR1 is KGHDR and CDR2 is SFDVKD. Unmatched junction bases numbered 15, after V lost 0 bases and J lost 3 bases. The CDR3 is 20 amino acids. The CDR3 here is CATSDLREDRGRTNCYEQYF. CDR3 nucleotides: TGTGCCACCAGTGATTTGCGGGAGGACAGGGGGCGAACTAACTGCTACGAGCAGTACTTC.

This chain links TRBV28 with TRBJ1-2; unclear D gene. CDR1 MDHEN and CDR2 SYDVKM come from the germline V gene. The CDR3 length is 13 residues. The V gene lost 5 bases and the J gene lost 4 bases, with 11 bases spanning the gap. For the CDR3, the DNA is TGTGCCAGCAGTGAAAGACAAGTCTATGGCTACACCTTC. Translation gives CASSERQVYGYTF.

V gene TRBV18 combines with J gene TRBJ2-3; D not certain. V lost 4 bases to trimming and J lost 0 bases, with 11 bases between them. The germline CDR1 and CDR2 sequences are KGHSH and LQKENI. The CDR3 runs to 15 residues. The CDR3 region is CASSLSTPSTDTQYF. CDR3 DNA: TGTGCCAGCTCACTCTCTACCCCTAGCACAGATACGCAGTATTTT.

The V gene is TRBV30, the J gene TRBJ1-2, with a tentative D call TRBD1 (5 bases). The germline gives CDR1 GTSNPN, CDR2 SVGIG (reference sequence). Trimming took 2 bases from V and 3 from J, leaving 10 bases between them. The CDR3 extends over 13 amino acids. CDR3 DNA: TGTGCCTGGAGTTCAGGGCGGGACTATGGCTACACCTTC. Residues: CAWSSGRDYGYTF.

The V call is TRBV24-1, the J call TRBJ2-3; D possibly uses TRBD1 or TRBD2 (5 bases each). The CDR3 has 17 residues. Per germline, CDR1 KGHDR and CDR2 SFDVKD. V was clipped by 2 bases and J by 3 bases, with 17 bases between them. This chain's CDR3 is CATSDYGVGHRTDTQYF. The CDR3 DNA follows: TGTGCCACCAGTGATTACGGGGTGGGGCATCGGACAGATACGCAGTATTTT.